This TCR beta chain was retrieved from a study of cytomegalovirus exposure and HLA in healthy donors. Study background: The roughly 120 validation repertoires, a later analysis reported, used the same platform as the 550 to 800 first-cohort repertoires.

Germline CDR1 and CDR2: SGHTA and FQGNSA. With 1 base clipped from V and 6 bases from J, the junction kept 6 bases outside the gene matches. The CDR3 contains 15 residues. TCRdb's copy holds only in-frame clones and misses some; the assay was immunoSEQ multiplex PCR. The table includes about 100,000 clones, about 95% detected once. Sample: PBMCs. The chain combines TRBV7-2 with TRBJ2-3; 8 positions agree with TRBD2. The clonotype originates from a woman aged 18-35 years in good health and CMV-seronegative. The CDR3: CASSLGRTSIDTQYF. CDR3 DNA sequence: TGTGCCAGCAGCTTAGGGAGGACTAGCATCGATACGCAGTATTTT.